This note documents a single T cell receptor (beta chain) sequence. Its antigen remains unidentified. There are 15 residues in the CDR3. Germline V gene lookup returns CDR1 SEHNR and CDR2 FQNEAQ (reference sequence). V gave up 5 bases and J gave up 4 bases; unmatched junction bases: 5. This entry belongs to a study of T cell responses to AZD1222 COVID-19 vaccine. The study's findings and limits: The study found Spike-specific TCR breadth and depth rose after two AZD1222 doses.

Profiled with immunoSEQ multiplex PCR; TCRdb holds only in-frame clones, not every one. The profile shows over 95,000 clones, 87% of them singletons. The source is an adult in good health. Specimen: peripheral blood, collected on day 0 of AZD1222 vaccination. V usage is TRBV7-9 and J usage is TRBJ2-1, with 10 positions matching TRBD2. The CDR3 reads CASSPGLAAYNEQFF. The CDR3 DNA sequence: TGTGCCAGCAGCCCCGGACTAGCGGCATACAATGAGCAGTTCTTC.